This T cell receptor beta chain was captured in a study of regulatory T cells in long-lasting Graves disease. As for the study in general: Patients with new Graves' disease had used antithyroid drugs below 3 months.

This sample's time point: newly diagnosed GD, antithyroid drugs for less than 3 months. PBMCs provided the RNA from which the TCR library was made. The authors built TCR beta libraries using iRepertoire HTBI primers and Arm-PCR of CDR3 regions. MiXCR, applied by TCRdb to the multiplex PCR reads, yields one record per CDR3 protein. The table includes about 240,000 distinct CDR3 sequences, around 21% detected once. This clonotype has a count of ten or more. Antigen specificity is unknown. Study-wide points: Persistent cases of Graves' showed reduced TCR diversity relative to newly diagnosed patients. More public clonotypes were shared by persistent patients (2,741) than by new patients (about 970).

V was clipped by 3 bases and J by 3 bases, with 14 bases between them. The CDR3 extends over 15 amino acids. The V gene's germline CDR1 is KGHSH and CDR2 LQKENI. The chain links TRBV18 to TRBJ1-1; unclear D gene. The receptor was isolated from a female donor with Graves disease. The input for sequencing was peripheral blood mononuclear cells (PBMCs), taken at new diagnosis, from a patient treated with antithyroid drugs. CDR3 amino acids: CASSPSSNPDTEAFF. The CDR3 DNA reads as TGTGCCAGCTCACCGTCATCCAACCCGGACACTGAAGCTTTCTTT. Using reference TRBV18 and TRBJ1-1 for the parts outside the CDR3, the full variable domain is NAGVMQNPRHLVRRRGQEARLRCSPMKGHSHVYWYRQLPEEGLKFMVYLQKENIIDESGMPKERFSAEFPKEGPSILRIQQVVRGDSAAYFCASSPSSNPDTEAFFGQGTRLTVV.